This TCR beta chain originates from a study of T cells in tuberculosis. Study-wide results and limits: Some low-affinity tetramer-binding T cells may be absent from this sample.

From germline, CDR1 is MNHEY and CDR2 SVGAGI. Trimming cost V 6 bases and J 2 bases; bases outside gene matches: 3. The CDR3 sequence is 14 residues long. Sorting used thawed, overnight-rested PBMC stained with anti-CD3, a viability dye and GMM-loaded CD1B tetramer. The CD1B tetramers carried C32 glucose monomycolate purified from Rhodococcus equi. Sequencing was performed with immunoSEQ multiplex PCR; in TCRdb, only in-frame clones are kept and a portion is missing. The profile shows roughly 61,000 clones, nearly 90% of them singletons. Material: CD1b-GMM tetramer-negative cells sorted from PBMCs. The V gene is TRBV6-5, the J gene TRBJ2-3; 9 bases map to TRBD1. The receptor's source is an adult woman with latent tuberculosis. This CDR3 is CASRWDRVTDTQYF. In DNA form, the CDR3 reads TGTGCCAGCAGATGGGACAGGGTCACAGATACGCAGTATTTT.